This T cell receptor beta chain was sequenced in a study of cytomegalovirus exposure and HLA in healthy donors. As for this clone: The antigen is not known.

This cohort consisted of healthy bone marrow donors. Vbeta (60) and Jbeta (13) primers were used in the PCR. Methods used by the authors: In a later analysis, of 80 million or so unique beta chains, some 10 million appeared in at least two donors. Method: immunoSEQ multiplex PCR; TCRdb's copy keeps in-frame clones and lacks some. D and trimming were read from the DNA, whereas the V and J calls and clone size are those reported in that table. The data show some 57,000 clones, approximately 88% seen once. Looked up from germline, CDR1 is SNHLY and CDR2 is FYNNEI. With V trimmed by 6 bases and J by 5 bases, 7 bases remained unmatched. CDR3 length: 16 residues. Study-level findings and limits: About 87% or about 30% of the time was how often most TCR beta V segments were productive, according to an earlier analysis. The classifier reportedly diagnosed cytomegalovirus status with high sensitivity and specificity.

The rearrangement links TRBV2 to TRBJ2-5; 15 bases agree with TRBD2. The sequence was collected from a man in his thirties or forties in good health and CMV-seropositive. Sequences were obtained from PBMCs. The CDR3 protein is CASRDWTSGRAETQYF. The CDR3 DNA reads TGTGCCAGCAGGGATTGGACTAGCGGGAGGGCGGAGACCCAGTACTTC.